Listed below are T cell receptor beta chains from one sample, sequenced in a study of CD8+ T cells in alopecia areata. TCRdb keeps only in-frame clones here, not all; method: immunoSEQ multiplex PCR. This table has 250,000 to 350,000 clones, around three fifths appearing once. The sequencing here drew on CD4+ T cells sorted from blood, taken around week 53, from a patient treated with tofacitinib. Receptors were obtained from a human donor with alopecia areata. Both conserved end residues are trimmed from each CDR3.

v_call	j_call	cdr3_aa
TRBV27	TRBJ2-7	ASSLSGLRLQY
TRBV20-1	TRBJ2-7	SARFVGEQY
TRBV30	TRBJ1-6	AWRGQGDSPLH
TRBV6-1	TRBJ2-3	ASSLQRPDTQY
TRBV29-1	TRBJ2-5	SDAYPDRHQETQY
TRBV7-6	TRBJ1-5	ASSRGFRQPQH
TRBV7-9	TRBJ2-5	ASSLSLVLY
TRBV27	TRBJ1-2	ASSLRGSANYGYT
TRBV7-9	TRBJ1-2	ASSLLGTANYGYT
TRBV5-1	TRBJ2-3	ASSLPGGGTDTQY
TRBV30	TRBJ2-7	AWSAQGQQY
TRBV25-1	TRBJ1-2	ASSDIDYGYT
TRBV5-1	TRBJ2-1	ASSLTSGGYNEQF
TRBV7-2	TRBJ1-2	ASSLIRGYGYT
TRBV7-3	TRBJ1-2	ASSPTVGSYT
TRBV9	TRBJ2-1	ASSGPDSYNEQF
TRBV11-2	TRBJ2-1	ASTSLAGAINEQF
TRBV2	TRBJ1-5	ASSETVQPQH
TRBV11-1	TRBJ2-7	ASSLYRKQGDNEQY
TRBV7-3	TRBJ2-3	ASSSTADTQY
TRBV2	TRBJ2-3	ASSEAADTQY
TRBV5-6	TRBJ1-2	ASSLVIGNYGYT